Listed below are T cell receptor beta chains from one sample, sequenced in a study of identical twins. MiXCR was run by TCRdb on the 5' RACE reads, yielding one entry per CDR3 protein. The sample holds around 95,000 distinct CDR3 sequences, 5.9% seen once. Sequencing input: memory T cells sorted from blood. These TCRs come from a woman aged 50 to 60 in good health. Each CDR3 is given with its conserved first and last residue. A D gene is named only where the DNA matches it firmly. Clone size appears in some rows only: once, few, many, or a class for an expanded clone.

TRBV7-9	NA	TRBJ1-2	NA	CASSLVSGGAEGYTF	TGTGCCAGCAGCTTAGTTTCCGGGGGCGCGGAAGGCTACACCTTC
TRBV5-6	NA	TRBJ2-1	TRBD2	CASTFGLAGGHSSYNEQFF	TGTGCCAGCACCTTTGGACTAGCGGGAGGGCATAGCTCCTACAATGAGCAGTTCTTC
TRBV20-1	many	TRBJ2-5	TRBD2	CSAPTSGVGETQYF	TGCAGTGCACCTACTAGCGGGGTAGGGGAGACCCAGTACTTC
TRBV7-9	NA	TRBJ2-5	TRBD1	CASSLTGTGIETQYF	TGTGCCAGCAGCCTGACCGGGACAGGGATTGAGACCCAGTACTTC
TRBV3-1	NA	TRBJ1-2	NA	CASSQDRASGYTF	TGTGCCAGCAGCCAAGATCGAGCGAGCGGCTACACCTTC
TRBV6-6	few	TRBJ1-2	NA	CASTLGGNYGYTF	TGTGCCAGCACCCTGGGGGGGAACTATGGCTACACCTTC
TRBV27	NA	TRBJ2-6	NA	CASSRPGANVLTF	TGTGCCAGCAGTCGGCCTGGGGCCAACGTCCTGACTTTC
TRBV29-1	few	TRBJ2-7	NA	CSARTGPYEQYF	TGCAGCGCCAGGACCGGCCCCTACGAGCAGTACTTC
TRBV27	few	TRBJ2-3	NA	CASSSYYGGSTDTQYF	TGTGCCAGCAGTTCTTACTACGGCGGAAGCACAGATACGCAGTATTTT
TRBV7-2	few	TRBJ2-3	NA	CASSLRSDTQYF	TGTGCCAGCAGCTTACGCTCGGATACGCAGTATTTT
TRBV30	many	TRBJ1-1	NA	CACQTNRGHEAFF	TGTGCCTGTCAGACTAACCGGGGACACGAAGCTTTCTTT
TRBV25-1	many	TRBJ2-1	TRBD2	CASRASGDYNEQFF	TGTGCCAGCCGTGCCAGCGGGGATTACAATGAGCAGTTCTTC
TRBV7-3	NA	TRBJ2-7	NA	CASSLTARNEQYF	TGTGCCAGCAGCTTAACCGCCCGCAACGAGCAGTACTTC
TRBV20-1	many	TRBJ2-2	NA	CSAVTGNTGELFF	TGCAGTGCCGTGACTGGGAACACCGGGGAGCTGTTTTTT
TRBV7-2	few	TRBJ2-1	NA	CASSSGGFSEQFF	TGTGCCAGCAGCTCGGGCGGGTTCAGCGAGCAGTTCTTC
TRBV29-1	NA	TRBJ1-1	NA	CSAGLGATEAFF	TGCAGCGCTGGGTTGGGGGCGACTGAAGCTTTCTTT